This T cell receptor (beta chain) was found in a study of T-cell memory formation after mild COVID-19. TCRdb processed the 5' RACE reads anew with MiXCR; each CDR3 protein has one entry. The sample contains about 290,000 distinct CDR3 sequences, about 16% of which appear only once. The CDR3 loop spans 12 amino acids. The germline gives CDR1 SGHAT, CDR2 FQNNGV. V was shortened by 2 bases and J by 8 bases, with 9 bases between the two germline ends. The material sequenced was PBMCs or a T cell subset sorted from them (not recorded which). This TCR came from a man aged 18 to 30 who had mild COVID-19 (a few samples of this study predate the infection). Cell type and time point are not known. The chain is built from TRBV11-2 and TRBJ1-1; D remains unclear. This CDR3 reads CASSLPLTEAFF. The CDR3 bases are TGTGCCAGCAGCTTACCCCTTACCGAAGCTTTCTTT. The variable domain in full, with the rest retrieved from reference TRBV11-2 and TRBJ1-1, is EAGVAQSPRYKIIEKRQSVAFWCNPISGHATLYWYQQILGQGPKLLIQFQNNGVVDDSQLPKDRFSAERLKGVDSTLKIQPAKLEDSAVYLCASSLPLTEAFFGQGTRLTVV.